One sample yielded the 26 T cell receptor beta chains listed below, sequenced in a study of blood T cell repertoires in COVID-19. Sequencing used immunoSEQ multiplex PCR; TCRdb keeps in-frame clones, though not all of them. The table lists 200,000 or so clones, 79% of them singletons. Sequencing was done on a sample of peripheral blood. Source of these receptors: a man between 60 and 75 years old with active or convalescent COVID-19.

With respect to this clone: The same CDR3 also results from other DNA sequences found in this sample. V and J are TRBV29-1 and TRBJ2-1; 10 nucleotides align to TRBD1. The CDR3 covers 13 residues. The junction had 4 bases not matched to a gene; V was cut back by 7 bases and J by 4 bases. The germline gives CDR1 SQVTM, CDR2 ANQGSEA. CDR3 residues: CSGGGQGYNEQFF. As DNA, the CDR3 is TGCAGCGGTGGGGGACAGGGGTACAATGAGCAGTTCTTC.

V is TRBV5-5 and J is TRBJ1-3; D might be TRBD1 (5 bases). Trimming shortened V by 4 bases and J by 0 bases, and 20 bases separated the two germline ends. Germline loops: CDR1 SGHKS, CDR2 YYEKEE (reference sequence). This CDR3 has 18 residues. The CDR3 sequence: CASSPRQKTPFSGNTIYF. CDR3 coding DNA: TGTGCCAGCAGCCCTCGACAGAAAACACCTTTCTCTGGAAACACCATATATTTT. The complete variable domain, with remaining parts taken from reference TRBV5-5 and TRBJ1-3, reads DAGVTQSPTHLIKTRGQQVTLRCSPISGHKSVSWYQQVLGQGPQFIFQYYEKEERGRGNFPDRFSARQFPNYSSELNVNALLLGDSALYLCASSPRQKTPFSGNTIYFGEGSWLTVV.

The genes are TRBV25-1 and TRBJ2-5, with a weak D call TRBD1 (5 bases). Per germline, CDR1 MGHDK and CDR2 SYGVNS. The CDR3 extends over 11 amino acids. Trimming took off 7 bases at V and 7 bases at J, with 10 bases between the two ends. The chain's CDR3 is CASTRTGTQYF. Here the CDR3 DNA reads TGTGCCAGCACCAGAACAGGGACCCAGTACTTC.

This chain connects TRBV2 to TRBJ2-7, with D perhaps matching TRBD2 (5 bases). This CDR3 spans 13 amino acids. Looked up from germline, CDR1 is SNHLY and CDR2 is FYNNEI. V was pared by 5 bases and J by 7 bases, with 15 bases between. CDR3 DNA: TGTGCCAGCAGTCCCGTGGGGAGCGAAGAGCAGTACTTC. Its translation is CASSPVGSEEQYF.

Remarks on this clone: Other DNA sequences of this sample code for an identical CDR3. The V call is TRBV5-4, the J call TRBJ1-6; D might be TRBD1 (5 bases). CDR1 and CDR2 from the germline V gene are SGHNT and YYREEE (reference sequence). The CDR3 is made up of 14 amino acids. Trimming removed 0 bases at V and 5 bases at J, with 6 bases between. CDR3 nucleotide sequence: TGTGCCAGCAGCTTGGAAGGGGATAATTCACCCCTCCACTTT. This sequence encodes CASSLEGDNSPLHF.

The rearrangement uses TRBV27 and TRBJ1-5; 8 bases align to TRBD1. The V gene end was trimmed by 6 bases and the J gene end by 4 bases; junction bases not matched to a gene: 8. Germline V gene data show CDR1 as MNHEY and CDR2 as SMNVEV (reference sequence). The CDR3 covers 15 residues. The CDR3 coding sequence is TGTGCCAGCAGCCCCCAGACAGGGGCGAATCAGCCCCAGCATTTT. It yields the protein CASSPQTGANQPQHF.

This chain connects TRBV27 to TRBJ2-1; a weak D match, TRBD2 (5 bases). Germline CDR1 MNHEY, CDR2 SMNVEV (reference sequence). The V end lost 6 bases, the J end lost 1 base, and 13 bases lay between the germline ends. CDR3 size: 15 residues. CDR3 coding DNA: TGTGCCAGCAGACTACGGCGGGCTTCCTACAATGAGCAGTTCTTC. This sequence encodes CASRLRRASYNEQFF.

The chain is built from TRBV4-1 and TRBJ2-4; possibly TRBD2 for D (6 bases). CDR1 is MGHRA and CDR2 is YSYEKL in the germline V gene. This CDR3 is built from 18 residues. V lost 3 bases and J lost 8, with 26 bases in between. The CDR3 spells CASSQGPGTLRTWDIQYF. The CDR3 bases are TGCGCCAGCAGCCAGGGGCCTGGGACTCTCAGAACGTGGGACATTCAGTACTTC.

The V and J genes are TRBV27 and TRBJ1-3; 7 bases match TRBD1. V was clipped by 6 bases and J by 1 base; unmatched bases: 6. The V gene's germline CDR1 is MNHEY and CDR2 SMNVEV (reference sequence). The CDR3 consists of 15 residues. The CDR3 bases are TGTGCCAGCAGCCGACAGGGTATTTCTGGAAACACCATATATTTT. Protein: CASSRQGISGNTIYF.

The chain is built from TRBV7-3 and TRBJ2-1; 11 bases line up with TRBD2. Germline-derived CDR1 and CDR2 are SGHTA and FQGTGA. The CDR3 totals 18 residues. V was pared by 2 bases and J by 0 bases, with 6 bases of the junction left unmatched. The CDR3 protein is CASSLGTSGGLSYNEQFF. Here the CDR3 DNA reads TGTGCCAGCAGCTTAGGAACTAGCGGGGGCCTCTCCTACAATGAGCAGTTCTTC.

The CDR3 region has the DNA TGCAGCGCCTTGACAGTGGGTAGGGCTTTCTTT. Translation: CSALTVGRAFF. The chain links TRBV29-1 to TRBJ1-1, with a tentative D call TRBD1 (5 bases). The CDR3 spans 11 residues. The V end was cut by 7 bases, the J end by 11 bases, with 17 bases between. Germline V gene sequence: CDR1 SQVTM, CDR2 ANQGSEA.

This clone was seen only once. In DNA form, the CDR3 reads TGTGCCAGCAGTGACCTAGACAGGGGGCCCCACTACGAGCAGTACTTC. Residues: CASSDLDRGPHYEQYF. The V call is TRBV28, the J call TRBJ2-7; 10 bases align to TRBD1. Germline values: CDR1 MDHEN, CDR2 SYDVKM. The CDR3 extends over 16 amino acids. V shed 5 bases and J 3 bases; nucleotides not matched to a gene: 10.

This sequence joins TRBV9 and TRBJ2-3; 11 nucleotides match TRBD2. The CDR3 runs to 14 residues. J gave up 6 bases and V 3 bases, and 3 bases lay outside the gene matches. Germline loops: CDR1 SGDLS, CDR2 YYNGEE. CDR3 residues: CASSATSGMDTQYF. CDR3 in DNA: TGTGCCAGCAGCGCGACTAGCGGGATGGATACGCAGTATTTT.

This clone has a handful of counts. CDR3 bases: TGTGCCAGCAGCCCACGGGGGTCTAACTATGGCTACACCTTC. Encoded protein: CASSPRGSNYGYTF. The chain couples TRBV7-2 to TRBJ1-2; a weak D match, TRBD1 (5 bases). Germline V gene sequence: CDR1 SGHTA, CDR2 FQGNSA. V shed 5 bases and J shed 0 bases, with 10 bases lying between them. The CDR3 has 14 amino acids.

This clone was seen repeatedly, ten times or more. CDR3 sequence: CAWGNYEQYF. CDR3 sequence (DNA): TGTGCCTGGGGCAACTACGAGCAGTACTTC. This sequence joins TRBV30 and TRBJ2-7, with unresolved D. The CDR3 length is 10 residues. Trimming pared 5 bases from V and 3 bases from J, leaving 5 bases between. Germline loops: CDR1 GTSNPN, CDR2 SVGIG (reference sequence). Based on the CDR3 plus reference TRBV30 and TRBJ2-7, the full variable domain is SQTIHQWPATLVQPVGSPLSLECTVEGTSNPNLYWYRQAAGRGLQLLFYSVGIGQISSEVPQNLSASRPQDRQFILSSKKLLLSDSGFYLCAWGNYEQYFGPGTRLTVT.

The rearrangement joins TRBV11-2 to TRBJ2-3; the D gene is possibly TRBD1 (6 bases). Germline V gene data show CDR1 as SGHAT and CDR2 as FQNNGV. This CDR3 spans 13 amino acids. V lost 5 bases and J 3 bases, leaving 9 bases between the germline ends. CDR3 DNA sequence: TGTGCCAGCAGCATCCAGGGGACAGATACGCAGTATTTT. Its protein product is CASSIQGTDTQYF.

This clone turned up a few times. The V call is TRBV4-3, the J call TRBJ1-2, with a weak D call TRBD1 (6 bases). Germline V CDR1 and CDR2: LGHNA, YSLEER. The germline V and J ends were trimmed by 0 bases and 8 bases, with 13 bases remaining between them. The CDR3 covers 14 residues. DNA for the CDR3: TGCGCCAGCAGCCAAGATGCAGGGGCTCCGGGCTACACCTTC. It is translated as CASSQDAGAPGYTF.

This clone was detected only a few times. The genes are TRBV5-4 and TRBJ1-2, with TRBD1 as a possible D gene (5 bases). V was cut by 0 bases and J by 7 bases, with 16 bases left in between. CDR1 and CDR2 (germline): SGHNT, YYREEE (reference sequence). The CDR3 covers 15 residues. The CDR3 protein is CASSLAGGVRSGYTF. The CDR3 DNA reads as TGTGCCAGCAGCTTGGCCGGAGGGGTCCGGAGTGGCTACACCTTC.

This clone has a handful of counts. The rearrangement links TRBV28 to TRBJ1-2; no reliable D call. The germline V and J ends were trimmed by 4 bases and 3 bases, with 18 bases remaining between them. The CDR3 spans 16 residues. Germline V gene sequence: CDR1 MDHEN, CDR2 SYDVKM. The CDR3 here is CASSSYVPGKHYGYTF. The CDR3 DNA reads TGTGCCAGCAGTTCCTACGTTCCCGGGAAACACTATGGCTACACCTTC.

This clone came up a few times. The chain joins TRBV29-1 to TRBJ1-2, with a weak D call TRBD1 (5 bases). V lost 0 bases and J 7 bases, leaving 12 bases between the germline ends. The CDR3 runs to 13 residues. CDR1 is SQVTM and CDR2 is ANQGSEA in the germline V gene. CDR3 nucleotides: TGCAGCGTTGAAGACAGGGCGTTGGGTGGCTACACCTTC. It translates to CSVEDRALGGYTF.

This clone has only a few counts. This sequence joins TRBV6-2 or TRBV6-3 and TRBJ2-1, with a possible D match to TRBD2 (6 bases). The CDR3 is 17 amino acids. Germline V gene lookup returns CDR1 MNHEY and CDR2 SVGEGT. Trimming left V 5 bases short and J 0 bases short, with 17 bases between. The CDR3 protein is CASSPHGRGSSYNEQFF. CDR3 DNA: TGTGCCAGCAGTCCCCACGGTCGGGGGAGCTCCTACAATGAGCAGTTCTTC.

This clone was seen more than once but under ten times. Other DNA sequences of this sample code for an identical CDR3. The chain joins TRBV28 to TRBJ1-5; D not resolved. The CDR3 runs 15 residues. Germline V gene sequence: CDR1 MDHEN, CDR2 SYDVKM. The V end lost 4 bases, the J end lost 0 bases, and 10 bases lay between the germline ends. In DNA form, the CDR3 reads TGTGCCAGCAGTTGGGGAGTCGGTAGCAATCAGCCCCAGCATTTT. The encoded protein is CASSWGVGSNQPQHF.

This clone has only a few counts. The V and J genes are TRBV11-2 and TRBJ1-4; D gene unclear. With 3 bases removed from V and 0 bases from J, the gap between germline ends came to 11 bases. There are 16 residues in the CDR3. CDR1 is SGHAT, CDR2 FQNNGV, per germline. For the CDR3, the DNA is TGTGCCAGCAGCTTGGGCATCGGGGCAACTAATGAAAAACTGTTTTTT. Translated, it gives CASSLGIGATNEKLFF.

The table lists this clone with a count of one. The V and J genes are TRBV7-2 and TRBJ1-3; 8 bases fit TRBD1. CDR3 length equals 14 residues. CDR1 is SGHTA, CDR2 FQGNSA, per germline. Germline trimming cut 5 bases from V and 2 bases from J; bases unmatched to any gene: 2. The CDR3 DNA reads TGTGCCAGCAGCCTGACAGGGGCTGGAAACACCATATATTTT. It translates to CASSLTGAGNTIYF. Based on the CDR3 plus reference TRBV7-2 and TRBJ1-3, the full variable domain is GAGVSQSPSNKVTEKGKDVELRCDPISGHTALYWYRQSLGQGLEFLIYFQGNSAPDKSGLPSDRFSAERTGGSVSTLTIQRTQQEDSAVYLCASSLTGAGNTIYFGEGSWLTVV.

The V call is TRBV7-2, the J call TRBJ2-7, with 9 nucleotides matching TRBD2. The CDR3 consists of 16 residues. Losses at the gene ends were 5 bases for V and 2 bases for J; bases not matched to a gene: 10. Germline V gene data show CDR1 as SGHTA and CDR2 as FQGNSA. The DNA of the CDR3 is TGTGCCAGCAGCCCCCGCCGCGCGGGAGGGCCCTACGAGCAGTACTTC. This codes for CASSPRRAGGPYEQYF.

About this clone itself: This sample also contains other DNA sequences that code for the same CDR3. The CDR3 loop reads CASSLVAGGTYEQYF. In DNA, the CDR3 is TGCGCCAGCAGCTTGGTAGCGGGAGGGACCTACGAGCAGTACTTC. This chain joins TRBV5-1 and TRBJ2-7, with TRBD2 matching 11 bases. V was pared by 0 bases and J by 2 bases, with 1 base of the junction left unmatched. Germline V gives CDR1 SGHRS, CDR2 YFSETQ. The CDR3 is 15 residues long.